One sample yielded the 2 T cell receptor beta chains listed below, sequenced in a study of cytomegalovirus exposure and HLA in healthy donors. Both 60 Vbeta primers and 13 Jbeta primers went into the PCR. Profiled with immunoSEQ multiplex PCR; TCRdb holds only in-frame clones, not every one. Of about 100,000 clones in the sample, 81% were seen once. Sequencing was carried out using PBMCs. All receptors derive from a woman in her 70s in good health and CMV-seropositive.

This clone was seen a handful of times. The V and J genes are TRBV18 and TRBJ2-3, with 9 bases fitting TRBD1. The CDR3 is made up of 16 amino acids. J gave up 3 bases and V 3 bases, and 7 bases lay outside the gene matches. Germline assignment: CDR1 KGHSH and CDR2 LQKENI. CDR3 sequence (DNA): TGTGCCAGCTCACCGGGACAGGGAGGTAGGACAGATACGCAGTATTTT. Translation gives CASSPGQGGRTDTQYF. The full variable domain, completed using reference TRBV18 and TRBJ2-3, is NAGVMQNPRHLVRRRGQEARLRCSPMKGHSHVYWYRQLPEEGLKFMVYLQKENIIDESGMPKERFSAEFPKEGPSILRIQQVVRGDSAAYFCASSPGQGGRTDTQYFGPGTRLTVL.

In regard to this clone: One end of the junction does not line up with germline, which may come from a read error. The chain couples TRBV29-1 to TRBJ2-3; 12 bases line up with TRBD2. CDR1 SQVTM and CDR2 ANQGSEA come from the germline V gene. This CDR3 is 16 amino acids long. CDR3 sequence reads: CSGGGTSGRSTDAQYF. The CDR3 DNA sequence: TGCAGCGGGGGGGGAACTAGCGGGAGGAGCACAGATGCGCAGTATTTT.